A single sample gave rise to the 18 T cell receptor beta chains below, sequenced in a study of T cell responses to AZD1222 COVID-19 vaccine. Generated by immunoSEQ multiplex PCR, the TCRdb table keeps only in-frame clones and is missing some. The table lists some 120,000 clones, less than 95% of them singletons, with less than 6.5% in the top ten. Sequencing used peripheral blood, obtained on day 0 of AZD1222 vaccination. The origin of the receptors is an adult in good health.

Here the CDR3 DNA reads TGTGCCAGCACATTGTCCCCAGGGAACGAGCAGTACTTC. This translates into CASTLSPGNEQYF. This chain uses TRBV7-2 with TRBJ2-7; D might be TRBD1 (5 bases). V was pared by 7 bases and J by 5 bases, with 15 bases between. The CDR3 has 13 amino acids. CDR1 is SGHTA and CDR2 is FQGNSA in the germline V gene.

CDR3 sequence: CARQQRVSSYEQYF. DNA for the CDR3: TGTGCCAGACAACAGCGGGTTTCCTCGTACGAGCAGTACTTC. The chain links TRBV19 to TRBJ2-7, with D tentatively TRBD2 (6 bases). Germline CDR1 is LNHDA and CDR2 is SQIVND (reference sequence). The CDR3 contains 14 residues. V gave up 9 bases and J gave up 4 bases, with 19 bases separating them.

This chain links TRBV19 with TRBJ1-1; possibly TRBD1 for D (5 bases). The CDR3 runs to 13 residues. Germline values: CDR1 LNHDA, CDR2 SQIVND (reference sequence). V lost 5 bases to trimming and J lost 5 bases, with 12 bases between them. CDR3 coding DNA: TGTGCCAGTAGTTTCGAGGGGAAGACTGAAGCTTTCTTT. This codes for CASSFEGKTEAFF.

This chain uses TRBV5-4 with TRBJ1-2; D unresolved. Germline V gene sequence: CDR1 SGHNT, CDR2 YYREEE (reference sequence). The CDR3 has 14 residues. V dropped 3 bases and J dropped 7 bases, with 16 bases sitting between them. The CDR3 protein is CASSWELRARGYTF. The DNA for the CDR3 is TGTGCCAGCAGCTGGGAGCTGAGGGCCCGTGGCTACACCTTC.

The chain carries TRBV5-6 and TRBJ1-3, with TRBD1 as a possible D gene (5 bases). The CDR3 covers 15 residues. Trimming pared 2 bases from V and 0 bases from J, leaving 9 bases between. CDR1 is SGHDT and CDR2 is YYEEEE in the germline V gene. CDR3 protein: CASSFRAISGNTIYF. DNA for the CDR3: TGTGCCAGCAGCTTCAGGGCTATCTCTGGAAACACCATATATTTT.

The chain links TRBV30 to TRBJ2-3; the D call may be TRBD1 or TRBD2 (6 bases each). This CDR3 has 13 residues. Trimming removed 8 bases at V and 6 bases at J, with 18 bases between. CDR1 is GTSNPN and CDR2 is SVGIG in the germline V gene (reference sequence). Written as DNA, the CDR3 is TGTGCCGGCTCGGGGGCCCGGACGGATACGCAGTATTTT. This gives the protein CAGSGARTDTQYF.

In DNA, the CDR3 is TGTGCCAGTAGTTTTACAGGAAACTATGGCTACACCTTC. Protein product: CASSFTGNYGYTF. The chain carries TRBV19 and TRBJ1-2, with D possibly being TRBD1 (5 bases). CDR3 length: 13 amino acids. Germline V lookup: CDR1 LNHDA, CDR2 SQIVND (reference sequence). The ends were cut back, 5 bases at V and 2 bases at J, with 9 bases in the middle.

The chain is built from TRBV3-1 (or the pseudogene TRBV3-2) and TRBJ1-5; D is unclear. Trimming took 4 bases from V and 5 from J, leaving 12 bases between them. Germline V gene sequence: CDR1 LGHDT, CDR2 YNNKEL (reference sequence). This CDR3 comprises 14 residues. The CDR3 sequence: CASSPYQIDQPQHF. CDR3 in DNA: TGTGCCAGCAGCCCCTACCAGATAGATCAGCCCCAGCATTTT.

The V and J genes are TRBV5-1 and TRBJ2-3; D might be TRBD2 (5 bases). Trimming removed 0 bases at V and 4 bases at J, with 15 bases between. Per the germline V gene, CDR1 is SGHRS and CDR2 is YFSETQ. The CDR3 has 16 amino acids. CDR3 in amino acids: CASSLVSGKGADTQYF. Here the CDR3 DNA reads TGCGCCAGCAGCTTGGTTTCCGGGAAGGGCGCAGATACGCAGTATTTT. The entire variable domain, with the rest obtained from reference TRBV5-1 and TRBJ2-3, is as follows: KAGVTQTPRYLIKTRGQQVTLSCSPISGHRSVSWYQQTPGQGLQFLFEYFSETQRNKGNFPGRFSGRQFSNSRSEMNVSTLELGDSALYLCASSLVSGKGADTQYFGPGTRLTVL.

The rearrangement joins TRBV9 to TRBJ1-5, with 8 bases fitting TRBD1. CDR1 and CDR2 (germline): SGDLS, YYNGEE. V shed 4 bases, J shed 7 bases, and the junction held 10 bases outside the gene matches. This CDR3 has 15 amino acids. CDR3 residues: CASSLSGQGVQPQHF. The CDR3 DNA reads TGTGCCAGCAGCCTGAGTGGACAGGGAGTCCAGCCCCAGCATTTT.

V usage is TRBV18 and J usage is TRBJ1-1; D gene uncertain. Deletions cut 6 bases from V and 6 bases from J, with 14 bases between. Germline CDR1 KGHSH, CDR2 LQKENI. CDR3 length: 13 residues. The CDR3 DNA reads as TGTGCCAGCTCCCCTGTTACAGATTCTGAAGCTTTCTTT. This sequence encodes CASSPVTDSEAFF.

The V and J genes are TRBV18 and TRBJ2-5; D is possibly TRBD2 (7 bases). This CDR3 is built from 15 residues. Germline assignment: CDR1 KGHSH and CDR2 LQKENI. V was shortened by 2 bases and J by 1 base, with 11 bases between the two germline ends. The CDR3 sequence: CASSPRGGGQETQYF. Here the CDR3 DNA reads TGTGCCAGCTCACCAAGGGGGGGAGGCCAAGAGACCCAGTACTTC.

The chain recombines TRBV30 with TRBJ1-1, with D possibly being TRBD1 (5 bases). CDR3 length: 18 amino acids. Looked up from germline, CDR1 is GTSNPN and CDR2 is SVGIG (reference sequence). V was trimmed by 5 bases and J by 0 bases, leaving 25 bases between them. Written as DNA, the CDR3 is TGTGCCTGGCGGGGCGGTCTAGTGCCTTACTTAATGAACACTGAAGCTTTCTTT. Translating gives CAWRGGLVPYLMNTEAFF.

The chain joins TRBV3-1 (or the pseudogene TRBV3-2) to TRBJ1-2; D is possibly TRBD1 (6 bases). The V and J ends lost 0 bases and 4 bases respectively, with 21 bases between them. The CDR3 is 18 amino acids. CDR1 and CDR2 (germline): LGHDT, YNNKEL (reference sequence). This CDR3 reads CASSQDVGGGTAIYGYTF. CDR3 coding DNA: TGTGCCAGCAGCCAAGATGTGGGGGGCGGAACGGCTATCTATGGCTACACCTTC.

This chain joins TRBV12-5 and TRBJ1-5, with TRBD1 matching over 8 bases. Germline CDR1 LGHNT, CDR2 FRNRAP. CDR3 length equals 13 residues. The ends lost 6 bases at V and 6 bases at J; junction bases unmatched: 4. This chain's CDR3 is CASGLTGGQPQHF. DNA of the CDR3: TGTGCTAGTGGCCTCACAGGGGGTCAGCCCCAGCATTTT.

This clone was seen just once. V usage is TRBV4-2 and J usage is TRBJ1-2; D is undetermined. The V gene lost 1 base and the J gene lost 8 bases, with 17 bases spanning the gap. CDR1 and CDR2 from the germline V gene are LGHNA and YNFKEQ. The CDR3 covers 15 residues. The CDR3 region is CASSQVDGPAGGYTF. Written as DNA, the CDR3 is TGTGCCAGCAGCCAAGTCGATGGCCCGGCGGGCGGCTACACCTTC.

The V call is TRBV3-1 (or the pseudogene TRBV3-2), the J call TRBJ1-6; D gene uncertain. The length of the CDR3 is 14 residues. Germline loops: CDR1 LGHDT, CDR2 YNNKEL (reference sequence). Trimming shortened V by 1 base and J by 7 bases, and 8 bases separated the two germline ends. In DNA form, the CDR3 reads TGTGCCAGCAGCCAAGGACTGCCGAATTCACCCCTCCACTTT. Its translation is CASSQGLPNSPLHF.

The chain links TRBV25-1 to TRBJ2-1, with 8 nucleotides matching TRBD1. The CDR3 is 17 amino acids. Germline trimming cut 8 bases from V and 3 bases from J; bases unmatched to any gene: 15. CDR1 is MGHDK and CDR2 is SYGVNS in the germline V gene. This CDR3 is CASHSRDRHRLYNEQFF. CDR3 bases: TGTGCCAGCCACTCCCGGGACAGGCATCGACTCTACAATGAGCAGTTCTTC. The full variable domain, in which reference TRBV25-1 and TRBJ2-1 provide the parts outside the CDR3, is EADIYQTPRYLVIGTGKKITLECSQTMGHDKMYWYQQDPGMELHLIHYSYGVNSTEKGDLSSESTVSRIRTEHFPLTLESARPSHTSQYLCASHSRDRHRLYNEQFFGPGTRLTVL.